This T cell receptor (beta chain) came from a study of CD8+ T cells in alopecia areata. Study in general: Tofacitinib lasted 6 to 18 months, then 6 months off drug. The study's findings and limits: Clonality in the scalp and expanded CD8+ clones ranked among the top 100 were significantly decreased by tofacitinib.

RNA was isolated and reverse transcribed to cDNA, the sequencing template. Only in-frame clones appear in the TCRdb table, and some are missing; sequencing was by immunoSEQ multiplex PCR. Of about 190,000 clones listed, around 56% are singletons. Turning to this clone: Its antigen remains unknown.

V gave up 3 bases and J gave up 3 bases, with 12 bases separating them. Looked up from germline, CDR1 is SGHAT and CDR2 is FQNNGV. This CDR3 has 14 residues. Treatment in this sample: oral pan-JAK inhibitor, 5-10 mg twice daily. The rearrangement joins TRBV11-2 to TRBJ2-7, with D perhaps matching TRBD1 (5 bases). The clonotype originates from a human donor with alopecia areata. Material: CD4+ T cells sorted from blood, obtained at week 4, from a patient treated with tofacitinib. The CDR3, as DNA: TGTGCCAGCAGCTTCTTGGGGCAGAGCTACGAGCAGTACTTC. Residues: CASSFLGQSYEQYF.